Listed below are T cell receptor beta chains from one sample, sequenced in a study of blood T cells in healthy people across ages. TCRdb reanalysed the 5' RACE reads using MiXCR and keeps one entry per CDR3 protein. The data show 540,000 or so distinct CDR3 sequences, 27% seen once. The sequencing sample was made of blood. These receptors originate from a woman in her 70s in good health. Both conserved end residues are part of each CDR3. Each record gives: J gene, V gene, CDR3 protein.

j_call: TRBJ1-2
v_call: TRBV7-2
cdr3_aa: CASSRTTETYGYTF

j_call: TRBJ2-5
v_call: TRBV19
cdr3_aa: CASSGTGDQETQYF

j_call: NA
v_call: TRBV11-1
cdr3_aa: CASSLRASRPEETQYF

j_call: TRBJ2-5
v_call: TRBV6-6
cdr3_aa: CASSHRQQETQYF

j_call: TRBJ1-1
v_call: TRBV29-1
cdr3_aa: CSVLRGYEAFF

j_call: TRBJ1-2
v_call: TRBV7-6
cdr3_aa: CASSPTLANYGYTF

j_call: TRBJ1-3
v_call: TRBV29-1
cdr3_aa: CSVERGAGNTIYF

j_call: TRBJ2-1
v_call: TRBV27
cdr3_aa: CASRGSGGYNEQFF

j_call: TRBJ1-4
v_call: TRBV7-9
cdr3_aa: CASSLGLTGSTNEKLFF

j_call: TRBJ1-1
v_call: TRBV3-1
cdr3_aa: CASSQLGANTEAFF

j_call: TRBJ2-7
v_call: TRBV11-3
cdr3_aa: CASSFFFTSYEQYF

j_call: TRBJ2-5
v_call: TRBV14
cdr3_aa: CASSQRRGLAGQETQYF

j_call: TRBJ1-2
v_call: TRBV18
cdr3_aa: CASSPPMAGAYGYTF

j_call: TRBJ1-3
v_call: TRBV29-1
cdr3_aa: CSVDLWGTGNTIYF

j_call: TRBJ2-2
v_call: TRBV9
cdr3_aa: CASSDGVGGTGELFF

j_call: TRBJ2-3
v_call: TRBV4-1
cdr3_aa: CASSPGTSGRALPHTDTQYF

j_call: TRBJ2-5
v_call: TRBV5-1
cdr3_aa: CASSPRGSSILPETQYF

j_call: TRBJ2-7
v_call: TRBV5-1
cdr3_aa: CASRRIPGTSGGDHEQYF

j_call: TRBJ1-2
v_call: TRBV20-1
cdr3_aa: CSALTGFDGYTF

j_call: TRBJ1-1
v_call: TRBV12-3/TRBV12-4
cdr3_aa: CASSLAQGFGAFF

j_call: TRBJ1-2
v_call: TRBV7-2
cdr3_aa: CASSLDRTGNYGYTF

j_call: TRBJ1-3
v_call: TRBV7-3
cdr3_aa: CASSAGQSSGNTIYF

j_call: TRBJ2-5
v_call: TRBV15
cdr3_aa: CATSRSSGQEVKKTQYF

j_call: NA
v_call: TRBV28
cdr3_aa: CASSGPPGEQYF

j_call: TRBJ2-5
v_call: TRBV7-2
cdr3_aa: CAGSLREETQYF

j_call: TRBJ1-2
v_call: TRBV24-1
cdr3_aa: CATSDRDSYYGYTF

j_call: TRBJ2-3
v_call: TRBV5-4
cdr3_aa: CASSEPPDTQYF

j_call: TRBJ1-4
v_call: TRBV5-1
cdr3_aa: CASSREFNEKLFF

j_call: TRBJ2-7
v_call: TRBV25-1
cdr3_aa: CASSELTYEQYF

j_call: TRBJ2-1
v_call: TRBV5-1
cdr3_aa: CASSLGLARNEQFF

j_call: TRBJ1-2
v_call: TRBV7-2
cdr3_aa: CASRLRDIVYGYTF

j_call: TRBJ2-1
v_call: TRBV24-1
cdr3_aa: CATSDLRGTGHGDEQFF

j_call: TRBJ1-2
v_call: TRBV6-6
cdr3_aa: CASSYSNRGEDGYTF

j_call: TRBJ2-5
v_call: TRBV5-1
cdr3_aa: CAGSQGPAETQYF

j_call: NA
v_call: TRBV2
cdr3_aa: CASSEEGTGINEQFF

j_call: TRBJ2-2
v_call: TRBV20-1
cdr3_aa: CSARAQGNTGELFF

j_call: NA
v_call: TRBV30
cdr3_aa: CASGGQVTQYF

j_call: TRBJ1-5
v_call: TRBV4-1
cdr3_aa: CASSQEWGRMKPQHF

j_call: NA
v_call: TRBV7-9
cdr3_aa: CASSSTTGAEQYF

j_call: TRBJ1-1
v_call: TRBV6-6
cdr3_aa: CASSPSKNTEAFF

j_call: TRBJ1-6
v_call: TRBV7-9
cdr3_aa: CASSSTISPLHF

j_call: TRBJ1-5
v_call: TRBV7-9
cdr3_aa: CASSFLPMPGGNQPQHF

j_call: TRBJ2-3
v_call: TRBV10-3
cdr3_aa: CAISVGGTYTDTQYF

j_call: TRBJ2-7
v_call: TRBV5-1
cdr3_aa: CASSPIIGDQSEQYF

j_call: TRBJ1-4
v_call: TRBV3-1
cdr3_aa: CASSPRGTNEKLFF

j_call: TRBJ1-2
v_call: TRBV5-5
cdr3_aa: CATGPGQGAYGYTF

j_call: NA
v_call: TRBV20-1
cdr3_aa: CSATAGGYNEQFF